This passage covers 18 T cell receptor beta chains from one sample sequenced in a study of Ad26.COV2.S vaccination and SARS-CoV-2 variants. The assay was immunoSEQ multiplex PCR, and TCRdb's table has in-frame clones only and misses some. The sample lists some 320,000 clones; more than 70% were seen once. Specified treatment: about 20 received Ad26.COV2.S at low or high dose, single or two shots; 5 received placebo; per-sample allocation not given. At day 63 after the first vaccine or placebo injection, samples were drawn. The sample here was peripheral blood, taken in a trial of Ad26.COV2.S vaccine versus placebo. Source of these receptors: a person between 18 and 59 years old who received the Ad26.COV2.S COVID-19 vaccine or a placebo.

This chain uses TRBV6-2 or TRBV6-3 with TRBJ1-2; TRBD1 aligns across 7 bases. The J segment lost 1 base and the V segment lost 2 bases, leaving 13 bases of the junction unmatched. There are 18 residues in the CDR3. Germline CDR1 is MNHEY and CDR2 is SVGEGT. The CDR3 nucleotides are TGTGCCAGCAGTTACCCCCAAGACAGGGTCTACTTTAACTATGGCTACACCTTC. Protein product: CASSYPQDRVYFNYGYTF.

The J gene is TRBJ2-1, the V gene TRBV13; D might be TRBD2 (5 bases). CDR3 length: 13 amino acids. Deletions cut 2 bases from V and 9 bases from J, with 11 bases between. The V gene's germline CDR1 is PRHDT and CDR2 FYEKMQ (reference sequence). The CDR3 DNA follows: TGTGCCAGCAGCTTAAAGAGACGGGGTGAGCAGTTCTTC. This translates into CASSLKRRGEQFF.

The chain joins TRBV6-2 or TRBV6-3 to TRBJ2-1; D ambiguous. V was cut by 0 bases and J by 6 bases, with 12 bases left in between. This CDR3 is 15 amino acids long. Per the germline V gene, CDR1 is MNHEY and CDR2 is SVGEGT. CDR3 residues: CASSYSLPSGNEQFF. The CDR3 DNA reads TGTGCCAGCAGTTACTCCCTCCCGTCGGGCAATGAGCAGTTCTTC.

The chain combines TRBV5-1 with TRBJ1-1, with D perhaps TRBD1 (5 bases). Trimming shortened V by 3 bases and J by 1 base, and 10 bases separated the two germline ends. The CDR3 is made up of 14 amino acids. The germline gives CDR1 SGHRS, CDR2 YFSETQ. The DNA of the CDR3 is TGCGCCAGCAGCTCCGGAAGGGGGAACACTGAAGCTTTCTTT. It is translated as CASSSGRGNTEAFF.

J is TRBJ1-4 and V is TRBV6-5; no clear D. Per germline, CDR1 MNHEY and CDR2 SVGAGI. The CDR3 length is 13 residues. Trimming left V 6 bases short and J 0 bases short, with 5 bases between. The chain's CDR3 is CASRRSTNEKLFF. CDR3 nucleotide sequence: TGTGCCAGCAGAAGGTCAACTAATGAAAAACTGTTTTTT.

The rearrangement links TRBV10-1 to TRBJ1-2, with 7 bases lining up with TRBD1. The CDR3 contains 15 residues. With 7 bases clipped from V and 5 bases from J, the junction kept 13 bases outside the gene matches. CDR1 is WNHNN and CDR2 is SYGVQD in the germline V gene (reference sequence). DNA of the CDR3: TGCGCCAGCAAAGGACCGTACAGGGGACTTTATGGCTACACCTTC. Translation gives CASKGPYRGLYGYTF.

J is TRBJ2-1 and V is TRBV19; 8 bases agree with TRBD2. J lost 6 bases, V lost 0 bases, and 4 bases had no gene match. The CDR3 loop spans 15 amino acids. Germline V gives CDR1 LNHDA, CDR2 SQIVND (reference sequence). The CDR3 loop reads CASSIDRGGPNEQFF. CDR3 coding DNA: TGTGCCAGTAGTATAGACCGGGGGGGCCCCAATGAGCAGTTCTTC.

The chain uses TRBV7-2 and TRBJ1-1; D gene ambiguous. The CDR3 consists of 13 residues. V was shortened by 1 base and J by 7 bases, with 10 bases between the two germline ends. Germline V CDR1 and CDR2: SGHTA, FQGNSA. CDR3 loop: CASSLEWLDEAFF. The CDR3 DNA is TGTGCCAGCAGCTTAGAGTGGTTAGATGAAGCTTTCTTT.

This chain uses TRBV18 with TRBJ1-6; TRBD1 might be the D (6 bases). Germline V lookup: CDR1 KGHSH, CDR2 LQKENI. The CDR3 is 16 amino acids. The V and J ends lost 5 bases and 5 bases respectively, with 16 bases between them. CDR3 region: CASSGTRTENNSPLHF. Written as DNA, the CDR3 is TGTGCCAGCTCAGGCACTAGGACAGAAAATAATTCACCCCTCCACTTT.

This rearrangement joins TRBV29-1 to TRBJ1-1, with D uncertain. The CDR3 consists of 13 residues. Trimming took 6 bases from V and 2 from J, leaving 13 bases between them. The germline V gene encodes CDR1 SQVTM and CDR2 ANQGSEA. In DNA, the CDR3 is TGCAGCGTCCGAGCCAGGACCAACACTGAAGCTTTCTTT. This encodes CSVRARTNTEAFF. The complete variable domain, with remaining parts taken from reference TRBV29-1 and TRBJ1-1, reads SAVISQKPSRDICQRGTSLTIQCQVDSQVTMMFWYRQQPGQSLTLIATANQGSEATYESGFVIDKFPISRPNLTFSTLTVSNMSPEDSSIYLCSVRARTNTEAFFGQGTRLTVV.

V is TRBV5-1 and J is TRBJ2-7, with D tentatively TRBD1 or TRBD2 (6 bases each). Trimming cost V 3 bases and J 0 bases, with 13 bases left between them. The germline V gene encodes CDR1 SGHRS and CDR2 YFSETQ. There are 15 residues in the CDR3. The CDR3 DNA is TGCGCCAGCAGCTCATGGAGGGGGAGCTCCTACGAGCAGTACTTC. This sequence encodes CASSSWRGSSYEQYF.

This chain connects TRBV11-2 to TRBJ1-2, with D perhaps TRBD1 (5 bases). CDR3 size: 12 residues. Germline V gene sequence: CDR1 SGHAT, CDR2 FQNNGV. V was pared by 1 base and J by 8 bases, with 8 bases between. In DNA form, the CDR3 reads TGTGCCAGCAGCTTAGGCAGGGACGGCTACACCTTC. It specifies CASSLGRDGYTF.

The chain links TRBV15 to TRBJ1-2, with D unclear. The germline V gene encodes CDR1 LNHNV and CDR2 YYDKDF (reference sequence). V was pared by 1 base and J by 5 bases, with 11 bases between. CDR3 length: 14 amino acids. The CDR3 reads CATSRAQEDYGYTF. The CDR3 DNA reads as TGTGCCACCAGCAGAGCTCAGGAGGATTATGGCTACACCTTC.

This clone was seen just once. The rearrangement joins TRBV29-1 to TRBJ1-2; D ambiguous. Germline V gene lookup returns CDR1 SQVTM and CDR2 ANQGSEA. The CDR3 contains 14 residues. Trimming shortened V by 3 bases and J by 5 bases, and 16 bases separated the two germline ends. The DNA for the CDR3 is TGCAGCGTTGAGTTCCCCGGATTAGGGTATGGCTACACCTTC. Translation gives CSVEFPGLGYGYTF.

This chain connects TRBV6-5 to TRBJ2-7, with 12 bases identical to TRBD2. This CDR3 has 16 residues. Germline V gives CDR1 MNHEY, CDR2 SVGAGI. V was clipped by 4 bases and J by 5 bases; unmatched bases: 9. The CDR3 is CASSSPWTSGENEQYF. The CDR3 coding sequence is TGTGCCAGCAGTTCCCCCTGGACTAGCGGGGAGAACGAGCAGTACTTC.

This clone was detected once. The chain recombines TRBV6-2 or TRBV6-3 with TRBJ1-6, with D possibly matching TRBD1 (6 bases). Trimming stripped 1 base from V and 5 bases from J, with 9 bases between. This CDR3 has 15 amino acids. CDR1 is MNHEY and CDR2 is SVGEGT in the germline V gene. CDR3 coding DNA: TGTGCCAGCAGTTACTGGGGGGCTCATAATTCACCCCTCCACTTT. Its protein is CASSYWGAHNSPLHF.

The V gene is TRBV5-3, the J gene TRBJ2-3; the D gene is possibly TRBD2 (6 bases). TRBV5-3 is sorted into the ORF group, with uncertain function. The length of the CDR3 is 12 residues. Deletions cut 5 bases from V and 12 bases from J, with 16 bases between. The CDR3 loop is CARSGPLAIQYF. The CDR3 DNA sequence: TGTGCCAGAAGTGGACCTCTAGCGATTCAGTATTTT.

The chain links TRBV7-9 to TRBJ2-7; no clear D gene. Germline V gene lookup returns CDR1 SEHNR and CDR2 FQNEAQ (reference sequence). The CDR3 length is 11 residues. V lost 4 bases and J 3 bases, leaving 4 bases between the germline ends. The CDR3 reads CASSSNYEQYF. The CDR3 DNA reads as TGTGCCAGCAGCTCCAACTACGAGCAGTACTTC.